The T cell receptor (beta chain) under discussion was sequenced for a study of blood T cell repertoires in COVID-19. Study in general: Donors in the United States, Italy and Spain gave samples during acute or convalescent COVID-19. The analysed material was cDNA or gDNA that came from T cells, B-cell-depleted T cells, or PBMCs.

Authors' analysis steps: Estimation of nucleated cell counts relied on the amplification of reference gene primers. Data came from immunoSEQ multiplex PCR; TCRdb stores just in-frame clones and leaves some out. The V and J calls and the clone size are those of that table, but D and trimming were determined from the DNA. The repertoire holds 90,000 to 110,000 clones, more than 80% seen once, with around 10% in the top ten. This CDR3 comprises 14 residues. The ends were cut back, 2 bases at V and 6 bases at J, with 12 bases in the middle. The germline V gene encodes CDR1 SGHTA and CDR2 FQGNSA. The sequenced material came from peripheral blood. The genes are TRBV7-2 and TRBJ2-3; tentative D call: TRBD2 (6 bases). The origin of this receptor is a woman in her seventies with acute or convalescent COVID-19. The CDR3 DNA follows: TGTGCCAGCAGCTTACCGGGCGGAGGGGATACGCAGTATTTT. The encoded protein is CASSLPGGGDTQYF.